This T cell receptor (beta chain) came from a study of post-analysis software for immune sequencing data. Study-level information: The disease courses covered relapsing-remitting, secondary progressive and progressive-relapsing multiple sclerosis. Study-level findings and limits: Controls showed lower frequencies than patients for roughly five TRBV segments, and TRBV5-6, TRBV5-1 and TRBV20-1 were among these. Significantly decreased normalized Chao1 diversity was recorded for multiple sclerosis patients relative to controls. Batch-matched samples strongly co-clustered by F measure.

TCR beta libraries were prepared from cDNA with unique molecular identifiers. Out of about 0.9 to 10 million T cells, a few hundred thousand cDNA molecules were generated. A single record per CDR3 protein comes from TCRdb applying MiXCR to the PCR reads. The sample lists approximately 630,000 distinct CDR3 sequences, around 64% seen once, with 11% in the top ten. V shed 5 bases and J shed 2 bases, with 7 bases lying between them. This CDR3 is 12 amino acids long. Details on this clonotype: Its antigen is currently unknown.

This rearrangement joins TRBV12-3 or TRBV12-4 to TRBJ2-7; D might be TRBD1 or TRBD2, each matching 5 bases. Sequencing was performed on blood. This clonotype was sampled from a girl aged 2-15 years with multiple sclerosis. CDR3 DNA sequence: TGTGCCAGCAGTAGGGACCCCTACGAGCAGTACTTC. Amino acids: CASSRDPYEQYF.